One and the same sample provided the 14 T cell receptor beta chains below, sequenced in a study of T-cell reconstitution after alpha-beta-depleted transplantation in children. Preparation of the TCRbeta library used unique molecular identifiers. TCRdb reanalysed the PCR reads using MiXCR and keeps one entry per CDR3 protein. Altogether 200,000 to 300,000 distinct CDR3 sequences are present, about 25% being singletons, with the ten largest covering 2.6%. The sample was PBMCs, taken before TCRalphabeta/CD19-depleted stem cell transplant. These receptors were obtained from a girl aged 2 to 9 with Fanconi anemia, due to receive a stem cell transplant.

The chain recombines TRBV4-1 with TRBJ2-7; D unclear. This CDR3 comprises 13 residues. Germline loops: CDR1 MGHRA, CDR2 YSYEKL. Trimming left V 1 base short and J 3 bases short, with 7 bases between. The CDR3 nucleotides are TGCGCCAGCAGCCAAGTAACCGACTACGAGCAGTACTTC. It yields the protein CASSQVTDYEQYF.

The chain combines TRBV29-1 with TRBJ2-3, with 12 nucleotides matching TRBD1. The CDR3 consists of 13 residues. Trimming cost V 7 bases and J 3 bases; bases outside gene matches: 2. Germline-derived CDR1 and CDR2 are SQVTM and ANQGSEA. CDR3 DNA: TGCAGCGGGGGACAGGGGGCAACAGATACGCAGTATTTT. Residues: CSGGQGATDTQYF.

The rearrangement uses TRBV11-2 and TRBJ2-3; 8 nucleotides match TRBD2. The length of the CDR3 is 16 residues. The V and J ends lost 2 bases and 6 bases, in that order; junction bases with no gene match: 10. CDR1 is SGHAT and CDR2 is FQNNGV in the germline V gene. The CDR3 sequence is CASSLREGLVVDTQYF. DNA for the CDR3: TGTGCCAGCAGCTTACGCGAGGGACTAGTCGTGGATACGCAGTATTTT.

The chain carries TRBV18 and TRBJ2-1; 11 bases are a match to TRBD1. Unmatched junction bases numbered 4, after V lost 3 bases and J lost 6 bases. CDR3 length: 15 amino acids. Germline loops: CDR1 KGHSH, CDR2 LQKENI. CDR3 protein: CASSPIGTGGNEQFF. Written as DNA, the CDR3 is TGTGCCAGCTCACCCATCGGGACAGGGGGCAATGAGCAGTTCTTC.

The chain employs TRBV5-1 and TRBJ2-7; D is undetermined. The germline V gene encodes CDR1 SGHRS and CDR2 YFSETQ. The CDR3 runs to 15 residues. V was cut by 0 bases and J by 0 bases, with 10 bases left in between. This chain's CDR3 is CASSLEPSSSYEQYF. The CDR3 region has the DNA TGCGCCAGCAGCTTGGAACCCTCCAGCTCCTACGAGCAGTACTTC.

A few counts support this clonotype. The rearrangement links TRBV6-5 to TRBJ2-5; D is unclear. Trimming shortened V by 4 bases and J by 3 bases, and 9 bases separated the two germline ends. Germline CDR1 MNHEY, CDR2 SVGAGI. The CDR3 is 13 amino acids. CDR3 loop: CASSLYGEETQYF. The CDR3 DNA sequence: TGTGCCAGCAGTTTATATGGGGAAGAGACCCAGTACTTC.

This clonotype was observed at least ten times. The chain carries TRBV20-1 and TRBJ1-2; D unresolved. Germline CDR1 and CDR2: DFQATT and SNEGSKA (reference sequence). V lost 3 bases, J lost 2 bases, and 7 bases lay in between. The CDR3 totals 12 residues. Here the CDR3 DNA reads TGCAGTGCTAGTTCGGGGAACTATGGCTACACCTTC. Translated, it gives CSASSGNYGYTF.

This clonotype was observed at least ten times. The V and J genes are TRBV6-5 and TRBJ2-7, with a tentative D call TRBD1 (6 bases). Germline-derived CDR1 and CDR2 are MNHEY and SVGAGI. The CDR3 spans 12 residues. Deletions cut 8 bases from V and 3 bases from J, with 11 bases between. Here the CDR3 reads CASRNRVYEQYF. The CDR3 bases are TGTGCCAGCCGTAACAGGGTCTACGAGCAGTACTTC.

This clonotype was observed many times. The V call is TRBV12-3 or TRBV12-4, the J call TRBJ2-1; 7 bases map to TRBD2. The CDR3 spans 14 residues. V dropped 7 bases and J dropped 5; count of bases not matched to a gene: 8. CDR3 DNA: TGTGCCAGCAACCTTAGCGGGTTAGACAATGAGCAGTTCTTC. It is translated as CASNLSGLDNEQFF.

This clonotype was picked up one time. J is TRBJ2-3 and V is TRBV5-1, with 7 positions matching TRBD2. The trim removed 0 bases at V and 2 bases at J, leaving 6 bases unmatched. Germline-derived CDR1 and CDR2 are SGHRS and YFSETQ. This CDR3 comprises 16 residues. CDR3 in amino acids: CASSLASGALTDTQYF. In DNA, the CDR3 is TGCGCCAGCAGCTTGGCCAGCGGGGCCCTCACAGATACGCAGTATTTT. The entire variable domain, with the rest obtained from reference TRBV5-1 and TRBJ2-3, is as follows: KAGVTQTPRYLIKTRGQQVTLSCSPISGHRSVSWYQQTPGQGLQFLFEYFSETQRNKGNFPGRFSGRQFSNSRSEMNVSTLELGDSALYLCASSLASGALTDTQYFGPGTRLTVL.

The chain couples TRBV11-2 to TRBJ2-5; D perhaps matches TRBD2 (5 bases). The CDR3 runs 15 residues. Trimming took 1 base from V and 2 from J, leaving 11 bases between them. CDR1 is SGHAT and CDR2 is FQNNGV in the germline V gene. CDR3 bases: TGTGCCAGCAGCTTAGTTGGGAGCCAACAAGAGACCCAGTACTTC. This encodes CASSLVGSQQETQYF.

The table lists this clonotype with many counts. The chain uses TRBV29-1 and TRBJ2-3; no firm D call. Germline loops: CDR1 SQVTM, CDR2 ANQGSEA. Trimming cost V 0 bases and J 5 bases, with 6 bases left between them. CDR3 size: 12 residues. CDR3 in DNA: TGCAGCGTTGAAGATGGCAAAGATACGCAGTATTTT. It yields the protein CSVEDGKDTQYF.

This chain connects TRBV6-5 to TRBJ2-5; D not certain. V lost 2 bases and J lost 5, with 15 bases in between. From germline, CDR1 is MNHEY and CDR2 SVGAGI. The CDR3 covers 15 residues. The CDR3 nucleotides are TGTGCCAGCAGTTACGATTCTCTGTTCCGGGAGACCCAGTACTTC. It encodes CASSYDSLFRETQYF.

This clonotype appeared many times. The rearrangement links TRBV5-5 to TRBJ2-1; D remains unclear. V was pared by 4 bases and J by 0 bases, with 8 bases between. CDR1 SGHKS and CDR2 YYEKEE come from the germline V gene (reference sequence). CDR3 size: 14 residues. The CDR3, as DNA: TGTGCCAGCAGCGTCCCTCTCTCCTACAATGAGCAGTTCTTC. This encodes CASSVPLSYNEQFF.